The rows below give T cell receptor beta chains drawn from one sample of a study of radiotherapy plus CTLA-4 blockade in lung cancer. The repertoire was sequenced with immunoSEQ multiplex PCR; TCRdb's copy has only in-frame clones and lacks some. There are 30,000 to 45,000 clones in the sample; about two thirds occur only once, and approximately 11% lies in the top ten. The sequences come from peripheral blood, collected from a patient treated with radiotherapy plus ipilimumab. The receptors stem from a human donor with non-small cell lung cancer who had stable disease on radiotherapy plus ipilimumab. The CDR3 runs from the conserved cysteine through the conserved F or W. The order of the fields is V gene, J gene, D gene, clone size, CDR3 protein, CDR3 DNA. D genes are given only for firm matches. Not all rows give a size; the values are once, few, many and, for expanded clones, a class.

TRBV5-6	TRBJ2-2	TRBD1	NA	CASSRRTGLNTGELFF	TGTGCCAGCAGCCGACGGACAGGGCTAAACACCGGGGAGCTGTTTTTT
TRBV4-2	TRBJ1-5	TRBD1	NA	CASSQEGQGYQPQHF	TGTGCCAGCAGCCAGGAAGGACAGGGGTATCAGCCCCAGCATTTT
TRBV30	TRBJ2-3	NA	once	CAWSVKPGDTQYF	TGTGCCTGGAGTGTCAAGCCGGGGGATACGCAGTATTTT
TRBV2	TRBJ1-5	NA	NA	CASPGGGQPSNQPQHF	TGTGCCAGTCCCGGCGGTGGCCAACCGAGCAATCAGCCCCAGCATTTT
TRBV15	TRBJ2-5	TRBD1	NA	CATRGTGGWKETQYF	TGTGCCACCAGGGGGACAGGGGGTTGGAAAGAGACCCAGTACTTC
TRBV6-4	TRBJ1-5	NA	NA	CASSDPQVRPGQYSNQPQHF	TGTGCCAGCAGTGACCCCCAAGTGAGACCGGGACAATATAGCAATCAGCCCCAGCATTTT
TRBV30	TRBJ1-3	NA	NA	CAWENRVSGNTIYF	TGTGCCTGGGAAAACAGGGTCTCTGGAAACACCATATATTTT
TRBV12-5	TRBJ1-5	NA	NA	CASGLARDGRSVGNQPQHF	TGTGCTAGTGGTTTGGCTCGGGATGGGAGGTCAGTCGGCAATCAGCCCCAGCATTTT
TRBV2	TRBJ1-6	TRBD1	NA	CASSGGQGTSPLHF	TGTGCCAGCAGTGGGGGACAGGGCACTTCACCCCTCCACTTT
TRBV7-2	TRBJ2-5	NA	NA	CASSLVQGGPQETQYF	TGTGCCAGCAGCTTAGTTCAGGGGGGTCCCCAAGAGACCCAGTACTTC
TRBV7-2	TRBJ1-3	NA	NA	CASSPGDTSGNTIYF	TGTGCCAGCAGCCCTGGGGACACCTCTGGAAACACCATATATTTT
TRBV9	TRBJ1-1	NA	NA	CASSAREGRTEAFF	TGTGCCAGCAGCGCCCGTGAGGGCAGGACTGAAGCTTTCTTT
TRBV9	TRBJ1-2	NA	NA	CATDRGTGRGYTF	TGTGCCACGGACCGGGGGACGGGGAGAGGCTACACCTTC
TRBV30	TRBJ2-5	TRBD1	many	CAWSAPRGLQETQYF	TGTGCCTGGAGTGCCCCCAGGGGGCTTCAAGAGACCCAGTACTTC
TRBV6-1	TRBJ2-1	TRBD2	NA	CASRTPGGFSEQFF	TGTGCCAGCAGGACCCCGGGAGGTTTCAGTGAGCAGTTCTTC
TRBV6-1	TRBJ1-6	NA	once	CASSEIVWGDSPLHF	TGTGCCAGCAGTGAAATAGTATGGGGAGATTCACCCCTCCACTTT
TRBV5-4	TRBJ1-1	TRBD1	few	CASSSGQLNTEAFF	TGTGCCAGCAGCTCGGGACAGTTAAACACTGAAGCTTTCTTT